Each of the 6 T cell receptor beta chains below was sequenced from the same sample in a study of OX40 agonist ivuxolimab in advanced cancers. Libraries were prepared by immunoSEQ multiplex PCR; TCRdb keeps only in-frame clonotypes and omits some of them. The sample consists of about 20,000 clones, approximately 84% of them appearing once. This material consisted of CD4+ or CD8+ T cells sorted from blood, taken in a trial of the OX40 agonist ivuxolimab. Source of these receptors: an adult with an advanced solid tumor such as melanoma, head and neck, liver or kidney cancer.

This sequence joins TRBV7-9 and TRBJ2-6; the D gene is possibly TRBD2 (5 bases). Trimming cost V 2 bases and J 2 bases, with 10 bases left between them. This CDR3 is 16 amino acids long. CDR1 SEHNR and CDR2 FQNEAQ come from the germline V gene (reference sequence). Written as DNA, the CDR3 is TGTGCCAGCAGCTTACCTTCGGGGACTGGGGCCAACGTCCTGACTTTC. It specifies CASSLPSGTGANVLTF.

V is TRBV5-1 and J is TRBJ1-6; perhaps TRBD1 as D (6 bases). The CDR3 loop spans 13 amino acids. Trimming removed 6 bases from V and 9 bases from J, with 13 bases in between. In germline, CDR1 is SGHRS, CDR2 YFSETQ. DNA for the CDR3: TGCGCCAGCACCCCGGAGGGGGGTTCACCCCTCCACTTT. This translates into CASTPEGGSPLHF.

The chain combines TRBV5-4 with TRBJ1-1, with 10 bases matching TRBD1. Germline values: CDR1 SGHNT, CDR2 YYREEE (reference sequence). V dropped 4 bases and J dropped 8; count of bases not matched to a gene: 11. The CDR3 totals 15 residues. CDR3 sequence: CASSPQPGQGTEAFF. CDR3 bases: TGTGCCAGCAGCCCGCAGCCGGGACAGGGGACCGAAGCTTTCTTT.

This clone was observed a single time. The chain combines TRBV6-1 with TRBJ2-7; 7 nucleotides align to TRBD1. V gave up 0 bases and J gave up 3 bases; unmatched junction bases: 5. The germline CDR1 and CDR2 sequences are MNHNS and SASEGT. This CDR3 comprises 15 residues. CDR3 sequence reads: CASSEALGTDYEQYF. The CDR3 coding sequence is TGTGCCAGCAGTGAAGCGCTCGGGACAGACTACGAGCAGTACTTC.

The chain is built from TRBV27 and TRBJ1-2; D gene unclear. The V and J ends lost 2 bases and 8 bases respectively, with 12 bases between them. This CDR3 spans 13 amino acids. CDR1 is MNHEY, CDR2 SMNVEV, per germline (reference sequence). The CDR3 loop is CASSLGPEWGYTF. The CDR3 DNA reads as TGTGCCAGCAGTTTAGGTCCCGAATGGGGCTACACCTTC.

V usage is TRBV7-9 and J usage is TRBJ2-1, with 12 bases that match TRBD2. Losses at the gene ends were 5 bases for V and 0 bases for J; bases not matched to a gene: 11. The germline CDR1 and CDR2 sequences are SEHNR and FQNEAQ (reference sequence). The CDR3 length is 19 residues. The CDR3 protein is CASSITGLAGPSSYNEQFF. DNA of the CDR3: TGTGCCAGCAGCATAACGGGACTAGCGGGCCCCAGCTCCTACAATGAGCAGTTCTTC.